This is a list of T cell receptor beta chains from one sample in a study of cytomegalovirus exposure and HLA in healthy donors. Some clones are missing from TCRdb's copy, which holds only in-frame ones; the method was immunoSEQ multiplex PCR. The sample holds tens of thousands of clones, around four fifths seen once. The sequenced material came from PBMCs. The receptor source for this set is a man aged 50 or older in good health and CMV-seropositive. Each CDR3 is given with its conserved first and last residue. The D gene is left open where the match is weak. A clone size is listed for some rows: how often the clone was seen (once, few, many), or a class if it is expanded.

TGTGCCAGCAGGACGACTAGCGGGAGCTACACAGATACGCAGTATTTT | CASRTTSGSYTDTQYF | TRBD2 | TRBJ2-3 | TRBV27 | .
TGTGCCAGCAGCTCCCGACAGGGGGTGTGGGAGACCCAGTACTTC | CASSSRQGVWETQYF | TRBD1 | TRBJ2-5 | TRBV5-5 | .
TGTGCCAGCAGCCGGGCTAGCGGGGGCACAGATACGCAGTATTTT | CASSRASGGTDTQYF | TRBD2 | TRBJ2-3 | TRBV9 | .
TGTGCCAGCAGCATACAGGGGGCGGGGACCGGGGAGCTGTTTTTT | CASSIQGAGTGELFF | TRBD1 | TRBJ2-2 | TRBV7-8 | .
TGTGCCAGCAGTAAGATTAGCGGGAGCTACAATGAGCAGTTCTTC | CASSKISGSYNEQFF | TRBD2 | TRBJ2-1 | TRBV6-4 | .
TGTGCTAGCAGCCCGGGACAGGGGGCCTTCGAGCAGTACTTC | CASSPGQGAFEQYF | TRBD1 | TRBJ2-7 | TRBV7-7 | .
TGTGCCGGCAGCCGGTACCAAGAGACCCAGTACTTC | CAGSRYQETQYF | . | TRBJ2-5 | TRBV5-6 | .
TGTGCCAGCAGCCAAAATCTCCACGACGGAGGCGAGTACTTC | CASSQNLHDGGEYF | . | TRBJ2-7 | TRBV4-2 | .
TGTGCCAGCACCCCGCAGGAGGGGTATGGCTACACCTTC | CASTPQEGYGYTF | . | TRBJ1-2 | TRBV6-5 | .
TGTGCCAGCTCACCAGGGTACAGGACAGACTTCTATGGCTACACCTTC | CASSPGYRTDFYGYTF | . | TRBJ1-2 | TRBV18 | once
TGTGCCAGCACTCGGGGGTCTGGAAACACCATATATTTT | CASTRGSGNTIYF | . | TRBJ1-3 | TRBV6-1 | .
TGTGCCAGCAGCCCGTCCCGCAATATATTGACAGTAGGGTTCACTGAAGCTTTCTTT | CASSPSRNILTVGFTEAFF | . | TRBJ1-1 | TRBV13 | .
TGTGCCAGCAGGTCTCCGACAGGGCTGAACGGCTACACCTTC | CASRSPTGLNGYTF | TRBD1 | TRBJ1-2 | TRBV25-1 | .
TGTGCCAGCAGCCCTGGGACAGGGAGTAATCAGCCCCAGCATTTT | CASSPGTGSNQPQHF | TRBD1 | TRBJ1-5 | TRBV5-6 | .
TGTGCTAGCAGCCTCGACGGGTATACCGGGGAGCTGTTTTTT | CASSLDGYTGELFF | . | TRBJ2-2 | TRBV7-7 | .
TGTGCCAGCAGCCAAGTGACAAGCGGGAGGAACACCGGGGAGCTGTTTTTT | CASSQVTSGRNTGELFF | TRBD2 | TRBJ2-2 | TRBV4-2 | .
TGTGCCAGCAGCGAGAGGCTGAACAATGAGCAGTTCTTC | CASSERLNNEQFF | . | TRBJ2-1 | TRBV9 | .
TGTGCCTGGAGCGGCCTAGCGGGAGGGCAGAGCTCCTACAATGAGCAGTTCTTC | CAWSGLAGGQSSYNEQFF | TRBD2 | TRBJ2-1 | TRBV30 | .
TGTGCCACCAGGCTTTCAGGGGAGTTTCTTCCAGAGACCCAGTACTTC | CATRLSGEFLPETQYF | . | TRBJ2-5 | TRBV15 | .
TGCGCCAGCAGCTTGGCAGGGGGAAATGAGCAGTTCTTC | CASSLAGGNEQFF | TRBD1 | TRBJ2-1 | TRBV5-1 | .
TGTGCCAGCACCCCCCCGGGACAGGCAATAGAGCAGTTCTTC | CASTPPGQAIEQFF | TRBD1 | TRBJ2-1 | TRBV5-4 | .
TGTGCCTGGAGCCCTCTACCTCCGTACAATGAGCAGTTCTTC | CAWSPLPPYNEQFF | . | TRBJ2-1 | TRBV30 | .
TGCGCCAGCAGCTTTAGCGGCCAGCAGTTCTTC | CASSFSGQQFF | . | TRBJ2-1 | TRBV5-1 | .
TGTGCCAGCAGCTTGGTCAGCGGGATTTCCTACAATGAGCAGTTCTTC | CASSLVSGISYNEQFF | TRBD2 | TRBJ2-1 | TRBV5-4 | .
TGCGCCAGCAGCCAGCCGGGACTAGCGGGCACCGGGGAGCTGTTTTTT | CASSQPGLAGTGELFF | TRBD2 | TRBJ2-2 | TRBV4-3 | .
TGTGCCAGCAGCTTAGGACTAGCGGGAGGGGGTGATACGCAGTATTTT | CASSLGLAGGGDTQYF | TRBD2 | TRBJ2-3 | TRBV7-6 | .
TGTGCCAGCAGCTTAGAAAAATGGGGGCTAGGTTCCTACAATGAGCAGTTCTTC | CASSLEKWGLGSYNEQFF | . | TRBJ2-1 | TRBV11-3 | .
TGTGCCAGCAGCGTCCGGGACAGCCAAGAGACCCAGTACTTC | CASSVRDSQETQYF | TRBD1 | TRBJ2-5 | TRBV9 | .
TGTGCCAGCAGACCCGACAGACTAGCCAAAAACATTCAGTACTTC | CASRPDRLAKNIQYF | . | TRBJ2-4 | TRBV7-9 | .
TGTGCCAGCAGTGTAAGCGAGGTCTACGAGCAGTACTTC | CASSVSEVYEQYF | . | TRBJ2-7 | TRBV2 | .
TGCGCCAGCAGCTTCATCGGGGGAAAAGGCAATGAGCAGTTCTTC | CASSFIGGKGNEQFF | . | TRBJ2-1 | TRBV5-1 | .
TGTGCCGTAGCGTACCGACTGGGGAATGAGCAGTTCTTC | CAVAYRLGNEQFF | . | TRBJ2-1 | TRBV30 | once